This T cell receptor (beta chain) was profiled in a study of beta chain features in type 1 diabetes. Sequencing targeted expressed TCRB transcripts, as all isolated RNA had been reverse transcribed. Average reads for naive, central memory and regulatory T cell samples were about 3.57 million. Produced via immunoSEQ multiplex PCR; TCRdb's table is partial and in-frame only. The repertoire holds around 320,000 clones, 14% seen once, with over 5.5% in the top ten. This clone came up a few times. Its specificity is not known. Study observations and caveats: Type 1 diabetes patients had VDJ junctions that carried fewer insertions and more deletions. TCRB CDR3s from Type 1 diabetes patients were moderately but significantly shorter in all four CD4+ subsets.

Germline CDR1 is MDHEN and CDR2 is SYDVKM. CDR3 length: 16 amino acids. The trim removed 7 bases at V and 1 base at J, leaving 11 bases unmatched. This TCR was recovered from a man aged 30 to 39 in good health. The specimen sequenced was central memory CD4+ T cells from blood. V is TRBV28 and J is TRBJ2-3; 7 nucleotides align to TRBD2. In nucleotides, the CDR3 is TGTGCCAGCAACCCCCTGGGGAGGGCAGGCACAGATACGCAGTATTTT. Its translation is CASNPLGRAGTDTQYF.